Listed here are 11 T cell receptor beta chains from one sample, sequenced in a study of cytomegalovirus exposure and HLA in healthy donors. In the PCR, 60 Vbeta and 13 Jbeta primers were used. The method was immunoSEQ multiplex PCR; TCRdb's version includes in-frame clones alone and lacks a portion of them. The data contain 200,000 to 250,000 clones, roughly three quarters of them seen just once; the ten biggest clones take up approximately 1.5%. Specimen: PBMCs. The receptors here all came from a man aged 45-65 years in good health and CMV-seronegative.

The genes are TRBV28 and TRBJ2-7, with 9 bases identical to TRBD1. Trimming cost V 6 bases and J 4 bases; bases outside gene matches: 16. This CDR3 has 17 amino acids. CDR1 is MDHEN, CDR2 SYDVKM, per germline. CDR3 residues: CASSSPALDRGLYEQYF. CDR3 sequence (DNA): TGTGCCAGCAGCTCACCAGCTTTGGACAGGGGACTGTACGAGCAGTACTTC.

The chain is built from TRBV27 and TRBJ2-7; no definite D call. The V gene's germline CDR1 is MNHEY and CDR2 SMNVEV (reference sequence). This CDR3 spans 14 amino acids. V was clipped by 1 base and J by 4 bases, with 11 bases between them. CDR3: CASSLLRDGYEQYF. In DNA, the CDR3 is TGTGCCAGCAGTTTATTAAGAGACGGGTACGAGCAGTACTTC.

The chain links TRBV20-1 to TRBJ1-2; weak D call: TRBD1 (5 bases). Trimming pared 5 bases from V and 8 bases from J, leaving 12 bases between. The CDR3 covers 11 residues. Germline V CDR1 and CDR2: DFQATT, SNEGSKA (reference sequence). For the CDR3, the DNA is TGCAGTGCTTACAGGAGAGAGGGCTACACCTTC. This sequence encodes CSAYRREGYTF.

The chain joins TRBV19 to TRBJ2-7, with 11 nucleotides matching TRBD1. Germline loops: CDR1 LNHDA, CDR2 SQIVND (reference sequence). V gave up 4 bases and J gave up 4 bases; unmatched junction bases: 6. The CDR3 loop spans 15 amino acids. The CDR3 DNA follows: TGTGCCAGTAGTAGACGGACAGGGGGCGGTTACGAGCAGTACTTC. This gives the protein CASSRRTGGGYEQYF.

This rearrangement joins TRBV30 to TRBJ1-5; a possible D gene is TRBD1 (5 bases). Germline CDR1 and CDR2: GTSNPN and SVGIG (reference sequence). V was cut by 2 bases and J by 0 bases, with 17 bases left in between. The CDR3 covers 17 residues. CDR3 nucleotide sequence: TGTGCCTGGAGTTCTAACCTACAGGATTATAGCAATCAGCCCCAGCATTTT. It codes for CAWSSNLQDYSNQPQHF.

The chain combines TRBV27 with TRBJ2-7; 11 bases align to TRBD2. The trim removed 2 bases at V and 4 bases at J, leaving 1 base unmatched. This CDR3 contains 14 residues. Germline V lookup: CDR1 MNHEY, CDR2 SMNVEV (reference sequence). The CDR3 is CASSLTSGGYEQYF. In nucleotides, the CDR3 is TGTGCCAGCAGTTTAACTAGCGGGGGATACGAGCAGTACTTC.

The sample holds one count of this clone. This rearrangement joins TRBV18 to TRBJ1-4; D is possibly TRBD1 (5 bases). V lost 4 bases and J 0 bases, leaving 12 bases between the germline ends. This CDR3 contains 16 residues. Per germline, CDR1 KGHSH and CDR2 LQKENI. The CDR3 region is CASSQQERTTNEKLFF. The CDR3 bases are TGTGCCAGCTCACAACAGGAAAGGACAACTAATGAAAAACTGTTTTTT.

This sequence joins TRBV29-1 and TRBJ2-7; D might be TRBD2 (5 bases). Deletions cut 3 bases from V and 3 bases from J, with 15 bases between. The V gene's germline CDR1 is SQVTM and CDR2 ANQGSEA. This CDR3 is 14 amino acids long. Here the CDR3 reads CSVDTGVPYYEQYF. The CDR3, as DNA: TGCAGCGTTGATACCGGGGTCCCCTACTACGAGCAGTACTTC.

This chain links TRBV28 with TRBJ2-2; a weak D match, TRBD2 (6 bases). Germline V gene sequence: CDR1 MDHEN, CDR2 SYDVKM. Trimming took off 6 bases at V and 1 base at J, with 9 bases between the two ends. The CDR3 totals 14 residues. CDR3 sequence reads: CASRGAGNTGELFF. CDR3 sequence (DNA): TGTGCCAGCAGGGGAGCGGGGAACACCGGGGAGCTGTTTTTT.

This clone showed up just a few times. The CDR3 is CASGPFSAYNEQFF. CDR3 coding DNA: TGCGCCAGCGGCCCCTTTAGCGCCTACAATGAGCAGTTCTTC. V and J are TRBV5-1 and TRBJ2-1, with a tentative D call TRBD2 (5 bases). Germline V CDR1 and CDR2: SGHRS, YFSETQ. This CDR3 has 14 amino acids. Trimming removed 7 bases from V and 2 bases from J, with 13 bases in between.

V and J are TRBV6-5 and TRBJ2-7, with 7 bases aligning to TRBD1. J gave up 5 bases and V 6 bases, and 10 bases lay outside the gene matches. The CDR3 has 14 amino acids. Germline CDR1 reads MNHEY; CDR2 reads SVGAGI. The CDR3 region is CASRLQGNPDEQYF. The CDR3 DNA reads TGTGCCAGCAGATTACAGGGGAACCCTGACGAGCAGTACTTC.